One T cell receptor (beta chain) is described in this entry. This clonotype was seen at least ten times. Its antigen remains unidentified. No base-level quality is on record; no much larger clone is a single base apart. Counted from cysteine to phenylalanine, this CDR3 has 14 amino acids. Of the read, only the CDR3 DNA is kept; its 42 bases are in frame from base 1. Reading the germline V gene gives CDR1 SGHVS and CDR2 FQNEAQ. The germline ends are 8 bases apart after V is trimmed by 4 bases and J by 0 bases. These data belong to a study of T cell repertoires in cytomegalovirus infection (dated by TCRdb to between 2019 and 2020). With respect to the entire study: The peptide stimulations were aimed at well-studied HLA-B-restricted epitopes as well as recently identified HLA-C-restricted CMV epitopes, whose presentation resists viral immunomodulation. Because public TCR beta signatures pointed to carriage of CMV infection together with the matching HLA type, the HLA type of each donor mattered for the analysis.

The sequencing machine was an Illumina HiSeq 1500. TCRdb handled the public reads itself, with Q25 trimming in fastp and clone calling in MiXCR, and kept productive beta chains. Identical CDR3 proteins give one entry, which carries the most common genes and DNA. The sample table records some 700,000 distinct CDR3 sequences; 30% to 40% of these occur just once. The ten largest clones represent 15% to 20% of the sample. What this sample's treatment or condition label stands for: in vitro stimulation with specific CMV peptide epitopes to enrich CMV-specific T cells. The research as a whole found: In the ex vivo response, HLA-C-restricted CMV-specific TCR beta clonotypes were dominant, and in two of eight donors the single most frequent clonotype came from this HLA-C-restricted group. Carriers of CMV infection plus the relevant HLA type were discriminated by the cumulative frequency of public TCR beta family members in the study cohort and in an independent approximately 340-donor cohort.

The V and J genes are TRBV7-8 and TRBJ2-3; the D region possibly corresponds to TRBD2 (6 bases align). The clonotype originates from a human donor in good health (CMV status not recorded). Some clones in this sample may be carry-over from other donors' samples. The specimen comprised cultured PBMCs, sampled from culture after CMV antigen stimulation. CDR3 protein: CASSYAGSTDTQYF. The DNA sequence reads TGTGCCAGCAGCTATGCGGGAAGCACAGATACGCAGTATTTT.